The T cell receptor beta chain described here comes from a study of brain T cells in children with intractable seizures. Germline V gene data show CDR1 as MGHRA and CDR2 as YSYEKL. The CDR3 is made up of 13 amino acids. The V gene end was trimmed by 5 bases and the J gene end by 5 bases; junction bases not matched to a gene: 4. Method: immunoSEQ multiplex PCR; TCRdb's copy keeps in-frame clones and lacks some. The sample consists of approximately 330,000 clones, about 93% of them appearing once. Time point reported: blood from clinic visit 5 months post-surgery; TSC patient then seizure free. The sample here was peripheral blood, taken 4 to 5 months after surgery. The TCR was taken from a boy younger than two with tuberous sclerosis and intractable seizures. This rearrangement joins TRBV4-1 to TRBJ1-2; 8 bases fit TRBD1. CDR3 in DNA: TGCGCCAGCAGCGGACAGGGTCGGTATGGCTACACCTTC. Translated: CASSGQGRYGYTF.